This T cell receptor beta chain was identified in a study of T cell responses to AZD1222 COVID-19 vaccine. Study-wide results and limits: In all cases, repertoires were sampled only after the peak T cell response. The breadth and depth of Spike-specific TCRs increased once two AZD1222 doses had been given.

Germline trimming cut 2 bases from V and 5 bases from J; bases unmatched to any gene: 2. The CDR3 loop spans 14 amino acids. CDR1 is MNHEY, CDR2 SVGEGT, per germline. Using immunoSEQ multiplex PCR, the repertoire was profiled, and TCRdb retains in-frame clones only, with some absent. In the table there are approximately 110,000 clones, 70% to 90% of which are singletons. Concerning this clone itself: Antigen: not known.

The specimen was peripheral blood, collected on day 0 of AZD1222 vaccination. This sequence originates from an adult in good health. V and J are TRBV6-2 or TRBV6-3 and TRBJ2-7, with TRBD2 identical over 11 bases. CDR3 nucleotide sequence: TGTGCCAGCAGTTACGGGACTAGCGGCAACGAGCAGTACTTC. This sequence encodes CASSYGTSGNEQYF.